Presented here are 18 T cell receptor beta chains from one specimen sequenced in a study of T cell changes during pregnancy in multiple sclerosis. The method was immunoSEQ multiplex PCR; TCRdb's version includes in-frame clones alone and lacks a portion of them. The sample lists about 84,000 clones, 85% to 95% seen once, with about 1% in the top ten. The sample here was peripheral blood, taken in the second trimester of pregnancy. The receptors shown here come from a female donor in good health, enrolled as a control in a pregnancy study.

The chain combines TRBV6-1 with TRBJ1-5, with D hard to call. Trimming stripped 3 bases from V and 0 bases from J, with 6 bases between. Germline-derived CDR1 and CDR2 are MNHNS and SASEGT. The CDR3 loop spans 14 amino acids. In DNA, the CDR3 is TGTGCCAGCAGTGAGACAAATAGCAATCAGCCCCAGCATTTT. Translated, it gives CASSETNSNQPQHF.

The chain recombines TRBV9 with TRBJ2-6; TRBD2 matches at 7 bases. The CDR3 runs 15 residues. Germline values: CDR1 SGDLS, CDR2 YYNGEE. Losses at the gene ends were 5 bases for V and 1 base for J; bases not matched to a gene: 3. The CDR3 sequence is CASRGGVSGANVLTF. In DNA, the CDR3 is TGTGCCAGCAGGGGGGGGGTTTCTGGGGCCAACGTCCTGACTTTC.

This clone showed up just a few times. The chain recombines TRBV6-1 with TRBJ2-7; TRBD1 matches at 8 bases. The CDR3 totals 15 residues. Looked up from germline, CDR1 is MNHNS and CDR2 is SASEGT. Trimming took 0 bases from V and 5 from J; bases not matched to a gene: 6. The CDR3 here is CASSEARQGADEQYF. The CDR3 coding sequence is TGTGCCAGCAGTGAAGCGCGGCAGGGGGCGGACGAGCAGTACTTC.

V usage is TRBV2 and J usage is TRBJ2-7; D gene uncertain. There are 13 residues in the CDR3. Germline CDR1 and CDR2: SNHLY and FYNNEI. CDR3 protein: CASSDSPGTPRSV. The CDR3 DNA sequence: TGTGCCAGCAGTGATAGCCCCGGAACCCCTCGCTCTGTC.

The rearrangement joins TRBV5-5 to TRBJ1-4; D gene unclear. CDR1 is SGHKS, CDR2 YYEKEE, per germline (reference sequence). CDR3 length: 14 amino acids. The V gene lost 4 bases and the J gene lost 2 bases, with 9 bases spanning the gap. The CDR3 sequence: CASSPVVTNEKLFF. CDR3 sequence (DNA): TGTGCCAGCAGCCCGGTTGTGACTAATGAAAAACTGTTTTTT.

The chain recombines TRBV9 with TRBJ2-1; 11 nucleotides line up with TRBD2. The CDR3 loop spans 15 amino acids. V shed 0 bases and J 5 bases; nucleotides not matched to a gene: 1. Germline assignment: CDR1 SGDLS and CDR2 YYNGEE. This CDR3 reads CASSVVAGGDNEQFF. The CDR3 bases are TGTGCCAGCAGCGTAGTAGCGGGAGGGGACAATGAGCAGTTCTTC.

A word on this clone: The identical CDR3 is also encoded by other nucleotide sequences in the sample. This chain links TRBV5-1 with TRBJ2-1; no clear D gene. Trimming took off 0 bases at V and 4 bases at J, with 5 bases between the two ends. The CDR3 loop spans 13 amino acids. CDR1 and CDR2 (germline): SGHRS, YFSETQ. DNA for the CDR3: TGCGCCAGCAGCTTGGGTCAGTACAATGAGCAGTTCTTC. It encodes CASSLGQYNEQFF.

This sequence joins TRBV6-6 and TRBJ2-5; maybe TRBD2 (9 bases). The V and J ends lost 8 bases and 2 bases respectively, with 18 bases between them. The CDR3 runs to 15 residues. The germline V gene has CDR1 MNHNY and CDR2 SVGAGI (reference sequence). The CDR3 DNA is TGTGCCAGCGGACAGGGACTAGCCGGGCAAGAGACCCAGTACTTC. Translation gives CASGQGLAGQETQYF.

This clone was detected once. The chain uses TRBV28 and TRBJ2-3; TRBD2 matches at 8 bases. Germline trimming cut 2 bases from V and 7 bases from J; bases unmatched to any gene: 8. This CDR3 region has 15 residues. Germline CDR1 is MDHEN and CDR2 is SYDVKM. The chain's CDR3 is CASSLRREGRNTQYF. DNA for the CDR3: TGTGCCAGCAGTTTAAGACGGGAGGGCCGAAATACGCAGTATTTT.

The genes are TRBV5-6 and TRBJ2-1; 7 nucleotides line up with TRBD2. Per the germline V gene, CDR1 is SGHDT and CDR2 is YYEEEE. This CDR3 spans 14 amino acids. The J segment lost 8 bases and the V segment lost 3 bases, leaving 8 bases of the junction unmatched. The CDR3 sequence: CASSWGGGRDEQFF. The CDR3 coding sequence is TGTGCCAGCAGCTGGGGCGGCGGGAGAGATGAGCAGTTCTTC.

The rearrangement links TRBV12-5 to TRBJ1-2, with 10 bases matching TRBD1. The CDR3 has 14 residues. Losses at the gene ends were 4 bases for V and 2 bases for J; bases not matched to a gene: 1. The germline gives CDR1 LGHNT, CDR2 FRNRAP. The CDR3 spells CASGSGQGNYGYTF. In DNA form, the CDR3 reads TGTGCTAGTGGTTCGGGACAGGGGAACTATGGCTACACCTTC.

The chain recombines TRBV4-1 with TRBJ2-7, with 10 bases fitting TRBD2. V shed 4 bases, J shed 3 bases, and the junction held 9 bases outside the gene matches. This CDR3 is 16 amino acids long. Germline V gives CDR1 MGHRA, CDR2 YSYEKL. CDR3 sequence reads: CASSRGLAGVIYEQYF. The CDR3 DNA reads TGCGCCAGCAGCCGGGGCCTAGCGGGAGTTATCTACGAGCAGTACTTC.

This clone showed up just once. The V gene is TRBV11-3, the J gene TRBJ2-1; 7 nucleotides line up with TRBD1. Trimming at V came to 5 bases and at J to 8 bases, leaving 12 bases not matched to a gene. The CDR3 has 15 amino acids. Per germline, CDR1 SGHNT and CDR2 YENEEA. CDR3 coding DNA: TGTGCCAGCAGCCTGACTTCATTAGGGGGCTATGAGCAGTTCTTC. This translates into CASSLTSLGGYEQFF.

In DNA form, the CDR3 reads TGTGCCAGCACGCGGGGGACTGATAATTCACCCCTCCACTTT. Protein sequence: CASTRGTDNSPLHF. This chain links TRBV6-5 with TRBJ1-6, with D possibly matching TRBD1 (5 bases). There are 14 residues in the CDR3. V was shortened by 7 bases and J by 5 bases, with 12 bases between the two germline ends. CDR1 and CDR2 (germline): MNHEY, SVGAGI.

This chain links TRBV5-6 with TRBJ2-1; 14 nucleotides match TRBD2. Germline V lookup: CDR1 SGHDT, CDR2 YYEEEE. V shed 2 bases, J shed 7 bases, and the junction held 2 bases outside the gene matches. The CDR3 runs to 15 residues. This CDR3 reads CASSFGTSGSNEQFF. The CDR3 DNA reads TGTGCCAGCAGCTTCGGGACTAGCGGGAGTAATGAGCAGTTCTTC.

Here the CDR3 reads CASSLGGDEKLFF. The CDR3 nucleotides are TGCGCCAGCAGCCTCGGGGGAGATGAAAAACTGTTTTTT. V usage is TRBV5-1 and J usage is TRBJ1-4; possible D gene TRBD1, 5 bases. This CDR3 has 13 residues. Germline-derived CDR1 and CDR2 are SGHRS and YFSETQ. Trimming left V 4 bases short and J 6 bases short, with 10 bases between.

The chain is built from TRBV5-1 and TRBJ2-1; 10 bases are shared with TRBD2. V lost 3 bases and J lost 7; bases outside the gene matches: 7. Germline loops: CDR1 SGHRS, CDR2 YFSETQ. This CDR3 region has 15 residues. CDR3 in DNA: TGCGCCAGCAGCTCATTGGGACTAGCGAATAATGAGCAGTTCTTC. Its protein is CASSSLGLANNEQFF.

This clone was seen just once. This chain uses TRBV28 with TRBJ2-7, with D tentatively TRBD2 (6 bases). Trimming cost V 5 bases and J 2 bases, with 13 bases left between them. The CDR3 loop spans 14 amino acids. Germline CDR1 is MDHEN and CDR2 is SYDVKM. CDR3 sequence: CASSRGGNTYEQYF. CDR3 DNA sequence: TGTGCCAGCAGTCGGGGCGGGAACACCTACGAGCAGTACTTC.